One and the same sample provided the 15 T cell receptor beta chains below, sequenced in a study of blood T cell repertoires in COVID-19. Clones were read by immunoSEQ multiplex PCR, and TCRdb kept only the in-frame ones, dropping some. The sample carries fewer than 300,000 clones, roughly nine tenths recorded once. The sample taken for sequencing was peripheral blood. The receptors were gathered from a woman aged 25 to 39 with COVID-19, enrolled during active disease.

The chain combines TRBV5-1 with TRBJ1-3; D is perhaps TRBD1 (6 bases). The V gene's germline CDR1 is SGHRS and CDR2 YFSETQ. V was shortened by 6 bases and J by 0 bases, with 16 bases between the two germline ends. This CDR3 region has 16 residues. The CDR3 sequence: CASTQTTGHSGNTIYF. The CDR3 region has the DNA TGCGCCAGCACGCAAACGACAGGCCACTCTGGAAACACCATATATTTT.

The rearrangement uses TRBV3-1 (or the pseudogene TRBV3-2) and TRBJ2-1, with D possibly TRBD2 on 5 matching bases. Trimming shortened V by 4 bases and J by 8 bases, and 9 bases separated the two germline ends. CDR3 length equals 12 residues. CDR1 and CDR2 from the germline V gene are LGHDT and YNNKEL (reference sequence). The CDR3 loop is CASSLRRDEQFF. CDR3 bases: TGTGCCAGCAGCCTAAGGCGGGATGAGCAGTTCTTC.

This chain's CDR3 is CASSWTGGTDTQYF. CDR3 nucleotides: TGTGCCAGCAGCTGGACAGGGGGGACAGATACGCAGTATTTT. This chain connects TRBV11-2 to TRBJ2-3; 10 bases fit TRBD1. With 4 bases clipped from V and 3 bases from J, the junction kept 1 base outside the gene matches. The CDR3 totals 14 residues. CDR1 is SGHAT, CDR2 FQNNGV, per germline.

The count of this clone is one. The chain employs TRBV5-1 and TRBJ1-5; TRBD1 might be the D (5 bases). The CDR3 spans 14 residues. Trimming cost V 2 bases and J 4 bases, with 10 bases left between them. Germline V gives CDR1 SGHRS, CDR2 YFSETQ. CDR3: CASSFGTGNQPQHF. Here the CDR3 DNA reads TGCGCCAGCAGCTTCGGGACTGGGAATCAGCCCCAGCATTTT.

This clone was seen more than once but under ten times. The rearrangement joins TRBV2 to TRBJ2-7; TRBD2 aligns across 8 bases. V was pared by 5 bases and J by 6 bases, with 3 bases of the junction left unmatched. The CDR3 spans 12 residues. The germline V gene encodes CDR1 SNHLY and CDR2 FYNNEI. The CDR3 nucleotides are TGTGCCAGCAGTTGGACTAGCCGCGAGCAGTACTTC. Its protein is CASSWTSREQYF.

The gene calls are TRBV27 and TRBJ2-1; 8 bases match TRBD2. The CDR3 contains 14 residues. V was clipped by 6 bases and J by 1 base; unmatched bases: 2. Germline-derived CDR1 and CDR2 are MNHEY and SMNVEV (reference sequence). The CDR3 loop reads CASSERESYNEQFF. DNA for the CDR3: TGTGCCAGCAGCGAGCGGGAGTCCTACAATGAGCAGTTCTTC.

V gene TRBV30 combines with J gene TRBJ2-6; D unresolved. Trimming cost V 2 bases and J 0 bases, with 14 bases left between them. From germline, CDR1 is GTSNPN and CDR2 SVGIG (reference sequence). The CDR3 length is 17 residues. The CDR3 region is CAWSSGLASSGANVLTF. In DNA form, the CDR3 reads TGTGCCTGGAGTTCGGGTCTGGCGAGCTCTGGGGCCAACGTCCTGACTTTC.

The V and J genes are TRBV7-9 and TRBJ1-1, with a tentative D call TRBD1 (6 bases). Trimming removed 7 bases at V and 0 bases at J, with 15 bases between. Germline V lookup: CDR1 SEHNR, CDR2 FQNEAQ (reference sequence). This CDR3 contains 15 residues. The chain's CDR3 is CASTAAGTMNTEAFF. The CDR3 bases are TGTGCCAGCACCGCGGCAGGGACAATGAACACTGAAGCTTTCTTT. The variable domain in full, completed from reference TRBV7-9 and TRBJ1-1, reads DTGVSQNPRHKITKRGQNVTFRCDPISEHNRLYWYRQTLGQGPEFLTYFQNEAQLEKSRLLSDRFSAERPKGSFSTLEIQRTEQGDSAMYLCASTAAGTMNTEAFFGQGTRLTVV.

The gene calls are TRBV19 and TRBJ1-4, with 7 bases fitting TRBD1. There are 15 residues in the CDR3. CDR1 and CDR2 from the germline V gene are LNHDA and SQIVND (reference sequence). The V gene end was trimmed by 5 bases and the J gene end by 8 bases; junction bases not matched to a gene: 11. The CDR3: CASSSYRGIEEKLFF. DNA of the CDR3: TGTGCCAGTAGTTCATACAGGGGTATAGAAGAAAAACTGTTTTTT.

The chain recombines TRBV29-1 with TRBJ2-2, with 11 bases identical to TRBD2. Unmatched junction bases numbered 11, after V lost 4 bases and J lost 4 bases. The CDR3 sequence is 17 residues long. CDR1 SQVTM and CDR2 ANQGSEA come from the germline V gene. CDR3 in amino acids: CSVVLAGGGEGTGELFF. DNA of the CDR3: TGCAGCGTTGTTCTAGCGGGAGGAGGAGAGGGCACCGGGGAGCTGTTTTTT.

This chain uses TRBV7-2 with TRBJ1-4; TRBD1 is a possible D gene (5 bases). CDR3 length: 15 amino acids. Trimming left V 5 bases short and J 11 bases short, with 21 bases between. CDR1 is SGHTA and CDR2 is FQGNSA in the germline V gene. The CDR3 region has the DNA TGTGCCAGCAGCCTCTCCCCCGGGGGAGCCTCGAAACTGTTTTTT. Translating it yields CASSLSPGGASKLFF.

The chain recombines TRBV28 with TRBJ1-5; TRBD1 might be the D (6 bases). Germline V gives CDR1 MDHEN, CDR2 SYDVKM. The CDR3 loop spans 16 amino acids. Deletions cut 1 base from V and 9 bases from J, with 19 bases between. CDR3: CASSLSGQLTRGPQHF. The CDR3 bases are TGTGCCAGCAGTTTATCTGGACAGCTAACCAGGGGGCCCCAGCATTTT.

The chain combines TRBV18 with TRBJ2-7, with D maybe TRBD1 (6 bases). CDR1 is KGHSH and CDR2 is LQKENI in the germline V gene. The V and J ends lost 4 bases and 6 bases respectively, with 22 bases between them. The CDR3 has 16 residues. CDR3 nucleotides: TGTGCCAGCTCACACACGGTGGGGGCCGTAAGACTCGAGCAGTACTTC. Translated: CASSHTVGAVRLEQYF. The full variable domain, its missing parts supplied by reference TRBV18 and TRBJ2-7, is NAGVMQNPRHLVRRRGQEARLRCSPMKGHSHVYWYRQLPEEGLKFMVYLQKENIIDESGMPKERFSAEFPKEGPSILRIQQVVRGDSAAYFCASSHTVGAVRLEQYFGPGTRLTVT.

This clone came up a few times. The CDR3 coding sequence is TGTGCCAGCAGAGAGGAGAGCAATCAGCCCCAGCATTTT. Protein: CASREESNQPQHF. The chain combines TRBV2 with TRBJ1-5; D ambiguous. V lost 6 bases and J lost 1, with 7 bases in between. This CDR3 is 13 amino acids long. From germline, CDR1 is SNHLY and CDR2 FYNNEI.

The V gene is TRBV19, the J gene TRBJ2-1; D call uncertain. Trimming took 3 bases from V and 9 from J, leaving 15 bases between them. CDR1 and CDR2 (germline): LNHDA, SQIVND (reference sequence). CDR3 size: 14 residues. CDR3 coding DNA: TGTGCCAGTAGTATGAGGAGCGCCAGAGGTGAGCAGTTCTTC. Translating gives CASSMRSARGEQFF.